These 26 T cell receptor beta chains were all obtained from the same sample, sequenced in a study of T cell responses to AZD1222 COVID-19 vaccine. TCRdb's table, derived via immunoSEQ multiplex PCR, lists solely in-frame clones and lacks some. The table lists over 35,000 clones, just under 80% of them singletons, with roughly 21% in the top ten. Sequences were derived from peripheral blood, sampled 28 days after the second dose of the MenACWY control vaccine. The source is an adult who received the MenACWY meningococcal vaccine as a control.

The V and J genes are TRBV5-1 and TRBJ2-3; TRBD1 aligns across 8 bases. Per germline, CDR1 SGHRS and CDR2 YFSETQ. V was clipped by 1 base and J by 2 bases; unmatched bases: 6. The CDR3 has 16 amino acids. CDR3 residues: CASSLQTGASTDTQYF. CDR3 DNA sequence: TGCGCCAGCAGCTTGCAGACAGGGGCTTCCACAGATACGCAGTATTTT.

The chain carries TRBV6-2 or TRBV6-3 and TRBJ1-5; 7 nucleotides align to TRBD1. CDR1 and CDR2 from the germline V gene are MNHEY and SVGEGT. Trimming at V came to 7 bases and at J to 12 bases, leaving 15 bases not matched to a gene. The CDR3 sequence is 14 residues long. CDR3 protein: CASTPGGWDRNQHF. CDR3 sequence (DNA): TGTGCCAGCACCCCAGGAGGGTGGGACAGAAACCAGCATTTT.

The chain employs TRBV6-6 and TRBJ1-1; D might be TRBD1 (6 bases). The CDR3 sequence is 11 residues long. Germline V lookup: CDR1 MNHNY, CDR2 SVGAGI (reference sequence). V was pared by 6 bases and J by 11 bases, with 13 bases between. This CDR3 is CASSRDGGAFF. Written as DNA, the CDR3 is TGTGCCAGCAGCCGGGACGGGGGCGCTTTCTTT.

This chain links TRBV7-2 with TRBJ2-3, with 13 bases identical to TRBD2. This CDR3 is built from 16 residues. The V gene end was trimmed by 4 bases and the J gene end by 3 bases; junction bases not matched to a gene: 4. Germline lookup yields CDR1 SGHTA and CDR2 FQGNSA. The DNA for the CDR3 is TGTGCCAGCAGCTGGACTAGCGGGAGTAGTACAGATACGCAGTATTTT. This encodes CASSWTSGSSTDTQYF.

The chain carries TRBV2 and TRBJ1-2; D gene unclear. The CDR3 sequence is 14 residues long. Germline V CDR1 and CDR2: SNHLY, FYNNEI. Between the trimmed V and J ends, which lost 6 bases and 4 bases, there was a span of 15 bases. This chain's CDR3 is CASRGGLGSYGYTF. The DNA for the CDR3 is TGTGCCAGCAGGGGAGGACTAGGGAGCTATGGCTACACCTTC.

This sequence joins TRBV19 and TRBJ2-7; D possibly uses TRBD1 or TRBD2 (6 bases each). The CDR3 is 14 residues long. Trimming left V 1 base short and J 0 bases short, with 7 bases between. CDR1 and CDR2 from the germline V gene are LNHDA and SQIVND (reference sequence). This chain's CDR3 is CASSIGGASYEQYF. The CDR3, as DNA: TGTGCCAGTAGTATAGGGGGGGCCTCCTACGAGCAGTACTTC.

This chain joins TRBV15 and TRBJ1-1; D might be TRBD1 (6 bases). This CDR3 comprises 14 residues. Trimming left V 3 bases short and J 7 bases short, with 15 bases between. CDR1 is LNHNV, CDR2 YYDKDF, per germline (reference sequence). Here the CDR3 reads CATSRDSWGGEAFF. CDR3 DNA sequence: TGTGCCACCAGCAGGGACAGTTGGGGCGGTGAAGCTTTCTTT.

The V gene is TRBV28, the J gene TRBJ2-3; tentative D call: TRBD1 (7 bases). The CDR3 has 14 residues. Germline V gene data show CDR1 as MDHEN and CDR2 as SYDVKM. Trimming left V 6 bases short and J 4 bases short, with 14 bases between. The CDR3 here is CASRPQGEADTQYF. In DNA form, the CDR3 reads TGTGCCAGCAGACCGCAGGGGGAGGCAGATACGCAGTATTTT. Drawing the rest from reference TRBV28 and TRBJ2-3, the complete variable domain is DVKVTQSSRYLVKRTGEKVFLECVQDMDHENMFWYRQDPGLGLRLIYFSYDVKMKEKGDIPEGYSVSREKKERFSLILESASTNQTSMYLCASRPQGEADTQYFGPGTRLTVL.

V usage is TRBV2 and J usage is TRBJ1-5; D remains unclear. V was pared by 6 bases and J by 5 bases, with 8 bases between. Germline V gene lookup returns CDR1 SNHLY and CDR2 FYNNEI. This CDR3 is built from 12 residues. CDR3 sequence (DNA): TGTGCCAGCAGGGAATCGGATCAGCCCCAGCATTTT. This encodes CASRESDQPQHF.

The chain recombines TRBV20-1 with TRBJ1-2, with D hard to call. Germline CDR1 is DFQATT and CDR2 is SNEGSKA (reference sequence). The CDR3 is 15 residues long. V shed 3 bases and J shed 2 bases, with 16 bases lying between them. The CDR3 DNA reads TGCAGTGCTAGTTATCGGCCGGGCTACAACTATGGCTACACCTTC. Protein sequence: CSASYRPGYNYGYTF.

The rearrangement links TRBV30 to TRBJ2-3; 9 positions agree with TRBD2. The CDR3 contains 15 residues. Germline CDR1 reads GTSNPN; CDR2 reads SVGIG (reference sequence). V was pared by 4 bases and J by 2 bases, with 7 bases of the junction left unmatched. CDR3 protein: CAWMGLAPNTDTQYF. DNA of the CDR3: TGTGCCTGGATGGGACTAGCCCCCAACACAGATACGCAGTATTTT. The variable domain in full, completed from reference TRBV30 and TRBJ2-3, reads SQTIHQWPATLVQPVGSPLSLECTVEGTSNPNLYWYRQAAGRGLQLLFYSVGIGQISSEVPQNLSASRPQDRQFILSSKKLLLSDSGFYLCAWMGLAPNTDTQYFGPGTRLTVL.

This clone was picked up a small number of times. The chain carries TRBV30 and TRBJ2-1; the D is unclear. The germline V gene has CDR1 GTSNPN and CDR2 SVGIG (reference sequence). Trimming cost V 5 bases and J 4 bases, with 9 bases left between them. CDR3 length equals 12 residues. The CDR3 sequence: CAWDLNYNEQFF. The CDR3 nucleotides are TGTGCCTGGGACTTAAATTACAATGAGCAGTTCTTC.

The chain carries TRBV3-1 (or the pseudogene TRBV3-2) and TRBJ1-5; D call uncertain. Trimming took 0 bases from V and 4 from J, leaving 10 bases between them. CDR3 length equals 15 residues. Germline V gene lookup returns CDR1 LGHDT and CDR2 YNNKEL (reference sequence). CDR3 coding DNA: TGTGCCAGCAGCCAAGACCCCGGGATTAATCAGCCCCAGCATTTT. Protein: CASSQDPGINQPQHF.

The CDR3 region is CASSLDRGYEQYV. The DNA for the CDR3 is TGTGCCAGCAGCCTGGATAGGGGGTACGAGCAGTACGTC. This chain joins TRBV6-5 and TRBJ2-7, with D possibly being TRBD1 (6 bases). Trimming left V 6 bases short and J 4 bases short, with 13 bases between. CDR1 is MNHEY, CDR2 SVGAGI, per germline. The CDR3 is made up of 13 amino acids.

This chain connects TRBV4-2 to TRBJ2-3, with D perhaps TRBD2 (6 bases). Germline-derived CDR1 and CDR2 are LGHNA and YNFKEQ. The CDR3 extends over 16 amino acids. V was cut by 0 bases and J by 0 bases, with 10 bases left in between. The CDR3 DNA is TGTGCCAGCAGCCAAGAGGGGGGACTCAGCACAGATACGCAGTATTTT. This gives the protein CASSQEGGLSTDTQYF.

The chain has TRBV30 and TRBJ1-6; D is perhaps TRBD1 (6 bases). The germline CDR1 and CDR2 sequences are GTSNPN and SVGIG (reference sequence). The V end lost 0 bases, the J end lost 14 bases, and 11 bases lay between the germline ends. The length of the CDR3 is 12 residues. DNA for the CDR3: TGTGCCTGGAGTGTACAGGGCTACACCCTCCACTTT. Protein: CAWSVQGYTLHF. The variable domain in full, completed from reference TRBV30 and TRBJ1-6, reads SQTIHQWPATLVQPVGSPLSLECTVEGTSNPNLYWYRQAAGRGLQLLFYSVGIGQISSEVPQNLSASRPQDRQFILSSKKLLLSDSGFYLCAWSVQGYTLHFGNGTRLTVT.

This clone occurred once. This chain connects TRBV5-1 to TRBJ2-7, with D uncertain. This CDR3 region has 14 residues. Germline CDR1 SGHRS, CDR2 YFSETQ. The V end lost 0 bases, the J end lost 3 bases, and 10 bases lay between the germline ends. The CDR3 region is CASSLDRVVYEQYF. The DNA of the CDR3 is TGCGCCAGCAGCTTGGACAGAGTCGTCTACGAGCAGTACTTC.

This sequence joins TRBV28 and TRBJ2-7; D might be TRBD1 or TRBD2, each matching 6 bases. Germline CDR1 reads MDHEN; CDR2 reads SYDVKM. Trimming left V 7 bases short and J 1 base short, with 14 bases between. The CDR3 consists of 14 residues. The CDR3 here is CASIGGGRSYEQYF. In DNA form, the CDR3 reads TGTGCCAGCATCGGGGGCGGAAGGTCCTACGAGCAGTACTTC.

The V gene is TRBV5-1, the J gene TRBJ2-7; 13 nucleotides align to TRBD2. The CDR3 length is 18 residues. V shed 4 bases, J shed 0 bases, and the junction held 10 bases outside the gene matches. CDR1 and CDR2 (germline): SGHRS, YFSETQ. In nucleotides, the CDR3 is TGCGCCAGCAGCCCATTTGGGACTAGCGGGGAGAGCTCCTACGAGCAGTACTTC. This translates into CASSPFGTSGESSYEQYF.

This clone occurred once. V usage is TRBV30 and J usage is TRBJ1-2; possible D gene TRBD1, 5 bases. Trimming stripped 3 bases from V and 5 bases from J, with 10 bases between. Germline CDR1 GTSNPN, CDR2 SVGIG (reference sequence). The CDR3 length is 12 residues. The CDR3 nucleotides are TGTGCCTGGAGCCCGGGGGGGTATGGCTACACCTTC. It yields the protein CAWSPGGYGYTF.

The rearrangement links TRBV6-5 to TRBJ1-6; 9 positions match TRBD1. This CDR3 contains 15 residues. Germline V gives CDR1 MNHEY, CDR2 SVGAGI. J was trimmed by 7 bases and V by 6 bases; bases with no gene match: 7. CDR3 bases: TGTGCCAGCAGAACCACCGGGACAGGGAATTCACCCCTCCACTTT. Its translation: CASRTTGTGNSPLHF.

A single count supports this clone. The chain uses TRBV7-2 and TRBJ1-3; possible D gene TRBD1, 5 bases. Germline CDR1 and CDR2: SGHTA and FQGNSA. Trimming stripped 2 bases from V and 0 bases from J, with 11 bases between. The CDR3 is made up of 16 amino acids. In DNA form, the CDR3 reads TGTGCCAGCAGCTTACACCGGACAATCTCTGGAAACACCATATATTTT. Its protein product is CASSLHRTISGNTIYF.

By share, this clone ranks as medium-sized (0.01 to 0.1%). This sequence joins TRBV6-1 and TRBJ1-2; 10 nucleotides agree with TRBD1. With 1 base clipped from V and 4 bases from J, the junction kept 0 bases outside the gene matches. The CDR3 extends over 14 amino acids. Germline V gene lookup returns CDR1 MNHNS and CDR2 SASEGT. The CDR3 DNA reads TGTGCCAGCAGTGAAGGGACAGGGGGCTATGGCTACACCTTC. Encoded protein: CASSEGTGGYGYTF.

The chain couples TRBV7-5 to TRBJ2-5. TRBV7-5 is a recognized pseudogene. The CDR3 covers 15 residues. CDR3 coding DNA: TGTGTCAGAAGTCCAACCGGCTTCCCCCAAGAGACCCAGTACTTC. Translating gives CVRSPTGFPQETQYF.

This sequence joins TRBV6-2 or TRBV6-3 and TRBJ2-3; D uncertain. V lost 2 bases, J lost 12 bases, and 12 bases lay in between. The CDR3 contains 12 residues. Germline CDR1 is MNHEY and CDR2 is SVGEGT. The CDR3 reads CASSYPEYRQYF. CDR3 nucleotides: TGTGCCAGCAGTTACCCCGAATACCGCCAGTATTTT.

The chain links TRBV30 to TRBJ1-6, with unresolved D. Trimming took 0 bases from V and 4 from J, leaving 13 bases between them. The length of the CDR3 is 16 residues. Germline V CDR1 and CDR2: GTSNPN, SVGIG (reference sequence). The CDR3 DNA is TGTGCCTGGAGTGTACTTGTCGGACTGTATAATTCACCCCTCCACTTT. It translates to CAWSVLVGLYNSPLHF.